The clone carrying this T cell receptor (beta chain) was seen only once. Its specificity is unknown. This sample is drawn from a study of cytomegalovirus exposure and HLA in healthy donors. Study-level findings and limits: Accounts indicate the classifier identified cytomegalovirus status with strong specificity and sensitivity. It was shown in a later analysis that HLA-associated TCR beta chains were more clonally expanded than other, equally common chains.

13 Jbeta primers and 60 Vbeta primers were used for the PCR. Here immunoSEQ multiplex PCR was the method, and the copy in TCRdb shows in-frame clones only, minus some. The table shows some 120,000 clones, with about 81% occurring only once. Trimming took off 6 bases at V and 7 bases at J, with 15 bases between the two ends. Germline V lookup: CDR1 SQVTM, CDR2 ANQGSEA. The CDR3 runs to 12 residues. Healthy individuals who donated bone marrow served as the donors. The clonotype comes from a woman aged 45-59 years in good health and CMV-seropositive. This chain links TRBV29-1 with TRBJ1-2; D is ambiguous. The source material was PBMCs. The CDR3 loop is CSVRVGAGGYTF. DNA for the CDR3: TGCAGCGTCCGAGTGGGCGCGGGTGGCTACACCTTC.